These 21 T cell receptor beta chains originate from one sample sequenced in a study of CXCR3-negative and CXCR3-positive naive CD8 T cells. With UMI labels, 5' RACE was used to prepare the TRB cDNA libraries. For each CDR3 protein, TCRdb gives one entry from its re-call of the 5' RACE reads, without DNA. This sample contains some 50,000 distinct CDR3 sequences. Sequences were obtained from naive CXCR3- CD8+ T cells from blood. Subset described: CD45RO-CCR7+CD27+CD95- naive CD8+ T cells lacking CXCR3 (TNR3-). These receptors came from a human donor in good health. Some clones in this sample may be carry-over from other donors' samples.

This rearrangement joins TRBV4-2 to TRBJ2-3. The CDR3 covers 17 residues. Germline lookup yields CDR1 LGHNA and CDR2 YNFKEQ. CDR3 protein: CASSQGRGGVGTDTQYF.

This rearrangement joins TRBV5-1 to TRBJ1-2; TCRdb reports TRBD1, a call that lacks DNA to check it against. The CDR3 is made up of 15 amino acids. The V gene's germline CDR1 is SGHRS and CDR2 YFSETQ. CDR3 sequence reads: CASSSTRRGNYGYTF.

The rearrangement joins TRBV14 to TRBJ2-7; the TCRdb call, TRBD1, lacks DNA for checking. The V gene's germline CDR1 is SGHDN and CDR2 FVKESK. The CDR3 spans 13 residues. CDR3 region: CASSQVQGYEQYF.

The chain links TRBV29-1 to TRBJ2-5; no DNA is available, so the TRBD2 call from TCRdb remains unchecked. CDR3 length: 13 amino acids. From germline, CDR1 is SQVTM and CDR2 ANQGSEA. The CDR3 sequence: CSVLLAAKETQYF. Complete variable domain (other parts from reference TRBV29-1 and TRBJ2-5): SAVISQKPSRDICQRGTSLTIQCQVDSQVTMMFWYRQQPGQSLTLIATANQGSEATYESGFVIDKFPISRPNLTFSTLTVSNMSPEDSSIYLCSVLLAAKETQYFGPGTRLLVL.

The chain has TRBV6-2 or TRBV6-3 and TRBJ2-1. Germline V CDR1 and CDR2: MNHEY, SVGEGT. The CDR3 runs to 11 residues. The CDR3: CASSFSHEQFF.

The chain joins TRBV27 to TRBJ2-5; no DNA is available, so the TRBD2 call from TCRdb remains unchecked. Per the germline V gene, CDR1 is MNHEY and CDR2 is SMNVEV (reference sequence). This CDR3 region has 18 residues. CDR3 sequence: CASSSTSGGTILQETQYF.

The rearrangement uses TRBV6-5 and TRBJ2-7; no DNA is available, so the TRBD1 call from TCRdb remains unchecked. CDR1 and CDR2 (germline): MNHEY, SVGAGI. The CDR3 length is 13 residues. CDR3: CASSLGAGVEQYF.

V and J are TRBV5-5 and TRBJ2-5; TCRdb names TRBD2, which stays unverified in the absence of DNA. Germline V gene data show CDR1 as SGHKS and CDR2 as YYEKEE (reference sequence). The CDR3 is made up of 17 amino acids. CDR3 sequence: CASSFNLLAGGGETQYF. Full variable domain (outside the CDR3, taken from reference TRBV5-5 and TRBJ2-5): DAGVTQSPTHLIKTRGQQVTLRCSPISGHKSVSWYQQVLGQGPQFIFQYYEKEERGRGNFPDRFSARQFPNYSSELNVNALLLGDSALYLCASSFNLLAGGGETQYFGPGTRLLVL.

The rearrangement links TRBV7-2 to TRBJ2-1; TCRdb lists TRBD1, though no DNA is available to test this call. CDR1 and CDR2 (germline): SGHTA, FQGNSA. The CDR3 has 14 residues. CDR3 in amino acids: CASSGRGSYNEQFF.

V usage is TRBV12-3 or TRBV12-4 and J usage is TRBJ2-7. The CDR3 is 14 amino acids. The CDR3 spells CASSISGRGDEQYF.

The chain carries TRBV28 and TRBJ2-1; the D call from TCRdb, TRBD1, cannot be confirmed without DNA. This CDR3 has 15 residues. CDR1 and CDR2 from the germline V gene are MDHEN and SYDVKM. CDR3: CASTSGTVHYIEQLF.

V and J are TRBV6-4 and TRBJ1-1; TCRdb picks TRBD1, but there is no DNA to check that call. Germline CDR1 is MRHNA and CDR2 is SNTAGT. The CDR3 extends over 15 amino acids. CDR3 sequence reads: CASSPTGTSNTEAFF.

The chain recombines TRBV5-4 with TRBJ2-1; checking the TCRdb D call of TRBD2 is not possible without DNA. The CDR3 is 15 amino acids. CDR1 and CDR2 from the germline V gene are SGHNT and YYREEE (reference sequence). The CDR3 loop is CASSFGRASYNEQFF.

The V and J genes are TRBV5-4 and TRBJ2-1. Germline CDR1 is SGHNT and CDR2 is YYREEE (reference sequence). The CDR3 is made up of 14 amino acids. The CDR3: CASSENRMHNEQFF.

This chain connects TRBV18 to TRBJ1-4. The germline V gene encodes CDR1 KGHSH and CDR2 LQKENI. This CDR3 contains 14 residues. The CDR3 reads CASSPTNTNEKLFF.

The V gene is TRBV9, the J gene TRBJ2-1; no DNA is available, so the TRBD2 call from TCRdb remains unchecked. The CDR3 contains 15 residues. The germline gives CDR1 SGDLS, CDR2 YYNGEE. The chain's CDR3 is CASSVARTSDLEQFF.

This chain connects TRBV5-1 to TRBJ2-7; the D gene TCRdb calls, TRBD1, cannot be checked with no DNA. Germline loops: CDR1 SGHRS, CDR2 YFSETQ. This CDR3 has 15 amino acids. The CDR3 loop is CASSLGQGDPYEQYF.

This chain connects TRBV20-1 to TRBJ2-7; TCRdb indicates TRBD1, and absent DNA this call remains unverified. The CDR3 length is 13 residues. Germline CDR1 DFQATT, CDR2 SNEGSKA (reference sequence). This CDR3 reads CSARWGQTYEQYF.

The chain carries TRBV11-2 and TRBJ2-1; TCRdb outputs TRBD2, but without DNA this stays unchecked. Germline-derived CDR1 and CDR2 are SGHAT and FQNNGV. The CDR3 loop spans 15 amino acids. CDR3 amino acids: CASSLRERTYNEQFF.

The chain combines TRBV5-1 with TRBJ2-1; TCRdb returns TRBD2, unconfirmable since there is no DNA. The CDR3 has 16 amino acids. Germline V CDR1 and CDR2: SGHRS, YFSETQ. The CDR3: CASSLTSGRENNEQFF.

This rearrangement joins TRBV28 to TRBJ1-1; TCRdb proposes TRBD1, but this gene call is untestable without DNA. Germline CDR1 is MDHEN and CDR2 is SYDVKM. This CDR3 has 13 residues. CDR3 in amino acids: CASQPPDRELPFF.